Shown below are 18 T cell receptor beta chains from a single sample sequenced in a study of CD8 T cells in ankylosing spondylitis listed by TCRdb under 2017. Receptors were amplified or captured by 5' RACE. The sequencer listed for this sample is Illumina HiSeq 2500. TCRdb redid the processing of the public reads, applying fastp at Q25 and MiXCR, and retained in-frame beta chains. Rows are unified per CDR3 protein, each entry keeping the most common DNA and genes. The sample contains around 300,000 distinct CDR3 sequences, about 15% of them found a single time. The top ten clones comprise 1.1% of the sample. Sequenced sample: blood, either unsorted or a sorted T cell fraction (not recorded which). These receptors were collected from a male donor with ankylosing spondylitis or in good health (not recorded which).

This clonotype has more than one count but fewer than ten. The gene calls are TRBV6-1 and TRBJ1-4, with D possibly TRBD1 on 6 matching bases. CDR1 MNHNS and CDR2 SASEGT come from the germline V gene. The V and J ends lost 1 base and 7 bases respectively, with 13 bases between them. The CDR3 totals 15 residues. CDR3 bases: TGTGCCAGCAGTGAAGGGTACGGGGGCGGTGAAAAACTGTTTTTT. This encodes CASSEGYGGGEKLFF.

This clonotype was counted between two and nine times. The rearrangement uses TRBV20-1 and TRBJ2-7; 8 bases agree with TRBD1. The CDR3 has 15 residues. The germline V gene encodes CDR1 DFQATT and CDR2 SNEGSKA (reference sequence). Trimming took 0 bases from V and 5 from J; bases not matched to a gene: 9. CDR3 nucleotides: TGCAGTGCTAGAGATGCCGCAGGGGGCAGGAACGAGCAGTACTTC. It specifies CSARDAAGGRNEQYF.

The V call is TRBV12-3 or TRBV12-4, the J call TRBJ1-2; TRBD1 aligns across 9 bases. The ends lost 10 bases at V and 0 bases at J; junction bases unmatched: 21. This CDR3 contains 19 residues. For the CDR3, the DNA is TGTGCCACCTCTATTAACCGGGACAGGGCATTAGGGTCTAACTATGGCTACACCTTC. This gives the protein CATSINRDRALGSNYGYTF.

This clonotype was observed a few times. This rearrangement joins TRBV27 to TRBJ2-7; maybe TRBD2 (5 bases). CDR3 length: 16 amino acids. Germline lookup yields CDR1 MNHEY and CDR2 SMNVEV (reference sequence). The V gene lost 3 bases and the J gene lost 3 bases, with 18 bases spanning the gap. For the CDR3, the DNA is TGTGCCAGCAGTTTCCGAGGGAGAGAGTTACTCTACGAGCAGTACTTC. Its translation is CASSFRGRELLYEQYF.

The chain employs TRBV6-1 and TRBJ2-3; D possibly uses TRBD1 or TRBD2 (6 bases each). V lost 5 bases and J lost 3, with 12 bases in between. CDR1 and CDR2 (germline): MNHNS, SASEGT. This CDR3 comprises 14 residues. The CDR3 DNA follows: TGTGCCAGCAGTAGGGGGGTAGAAACAGATACGCAGTATTTT. It is translated as CASSRGVETDTQYF.

V and J are TRBV20-1 and TRBJ2-3, with a tentative D call TRBD2 (6 bases). This CDR3 has 15 amino acids. Germline-derived CDR1 and CDR2 are DFQATT and SNEGSKA (reference sequence). V was pared by 4 bases and J by 6 bases, with 20 bases between. The CDR3 protein is CSATPGLQTLDTQYF. The CDR3 DNA reads TGCAGTGCTACACCGGGACTCCAAACCCTCGATACGCAGTATTTT.

This clonotype was recorded a few times. This sequence joins TRBV5-5 and TRBJ2-5, with 10 bases matching TRBD1. V shed 0 bases and J 4 bases; nucleotides not matched to a gene: 3. The germline V gene has CDR1 SGHKS and CDR2 YYEKEE (reference sequence). The CDR3 sequence is 15 residues long. DNA of the CDR3: TGTGCCAGCAGCTTGGTGGGACAGGGGTCAGAGACCCAGTACTTC. Its protein is CASSLVGQGSETQYF. The full variable domain, in which reference TRBV5-5 and TRBJ2-5 provide the parts outside the CDR3, is DAGVTQSPTHLIKTRGQQVTLRCSPISGHKSVSWYQQVLGQGPQFIFQYYEKEERGRGNFPDRFSARQFPNYSSELNVNALLLGDSALYLCASSLVGQGSETQYFGPGTRLLVL.

V and J are TRBV5-6 and TRBJ1-1, with D hard to call. CDR3 size: 13 residues. Germline V gives CDR1 SGHDT, CDR2 YYEEEE. V lost 1 base and J lost 7, with 11 bases in between. CDR3 region: CASSLFYGGEAFF. CDR3 bases: TGTGCCAGCAGCTTGTTTTACGGCGGTGAAGCTTTCTTT.

The rearrangement uses TRBV3-1 and TRBJ2-7, with TRBD1 matching 11 bases. The CDR3 has 15 residues. The V segment lost 0 bases and the J segment 6 bases; nucleotides outside the gene matches: 4. Germline-derived CDR1 and CDR2 are LGHDT and YNNKEL (reference sequence). For the CDR3, the DNA is TGTGCCAGCAGCCAAGATCTTGGGACAGGGGGCGAGCAGTACTTC. Translation: CASSQDLGTGGEQYF.

This clonotype occurred a few times. The J gene is TRBJ2-7, the V gene TRBV20-1, with 14 bases fitting TRBD2. Trimming removed 6 bases from V and 3 bases from J; junction bases left unmatched: 4. Germline CDR1 reads DFQATT; CDR2 reads SNEGSKA (reference sequence). The length of the CDR3 is 14 residues. Here the CDR3 DNA reads TGCAGTGCCAAGGGGACTAGCGGGAGCTACGAGCAGTACTTC. Residues: CSAKGTSGSYEQYF.

The gene calls are TRBV4-2 and TRBJ1-2, with D maybe TRBD1 (6 bases). Trimming left V 0 bases short and J 1 base short, with 18 bases between. Germline V gene lookup returns CDR1 LGHNA and CDR2 YNFKEQ. CDR3 length: 18 residues. The CDR3 reads CASSQDRRGANSNYGYTF. CDR3 coding DNA: TGTGCCAGCAGCCAAGATCGAAGGGGGGCGAATAGTAACTATGGCTACACCTTC.

This clonotype was seen repeatedly, ten times or more. The chain carries TRBV5-1 and TRBJ2-3; D uncertain. V was shortened by 4 bases and J by 7 bases, with 16 bases between the two germline ends. Germline CDR1 reads SGHRS; CDR2 reads YFSETQ. The CDR3 length is 14 residues. The CDR3 is CASSLYEPPNTQYF. In DNA, the CDR3 is TGCGCCAGCAGCCTATACGAACCCCCGAATACGCAGTATTTT.

This clonotype has at least ten counts. This chain connects TRBV5-1 to TRBJ1-1, with D hard to call. CDR3 length: 12 residues. Germline V gives CDR1 SGHRS, CDR2 YFSETQ. Trimming stripped 7 bases from V and 1 base from J, with 8 bases between. The chain's CDR3 is CASRTENTEAFF. The CDR3 nucleotides read TGCGCCAGCCGGACGGAGAACACTGAAGCTTTCTTT.

The CDR3 reads CASSLELGVAETQYF. The DNA for the CDR3 is TGTGCCAGCAGCTTGGAACTAGGGGTCGCCGAGACCCAGTACTTC. The chain links TRBV5-6 to TRBJ2-5; D could derive from TRBD1 or TRBD2 (5 bases each). The CDR3 is 15 amino acids. Germline V lookup: CDR1 SGHDT, CDR2 YYEEEE. V dropped 0 bases and J dropped 5 bases, with 14 bases sitting between them.

The chain is built from TRBV12-3 or TRBV12-4 and TRBJ1-2, with 9 bases that match TRBD1. The CDR3 runs 16 residues. The J segment lost 0 bases and the V segment lost 6 bases, leaving 8 bases of the junction unmatched. The CDR3 bases are TGTGCCAGCAGCCCTGACAGGGGGAGAGCTAACTATGGCTACACCTTC. The encoded protein is CASSPDRGRANYGYTF.

The sample holds a few counts of this clonotype. The CDR3 DNA follows: TGTGCCAGCACCGACCGGAGCGCGGGGCTGTTTTTT. This encodes CASTDRSAGLFF. The gene calls are TRBV6-2 or TRBV6-3 and TRBJ2-2; possible D gene TRBD2, 5 bases. The V gene lost 7 bases and the J gene lost 13 bases, with 16 bases spanning the gap. Germline V CDR1 and CDR2: MNHEY, SVGEGT. This CDR3 has 12 amino acids.

This clonotype was seen a handful of times. This sequence joins TRBV6-1 and TRBJ2-7; TRBD1 agrees at 7 bases. The CDR3 has 14 amino acids. Germline-derived CDR1 and CDR2 are MNHNS and SASEGT. Trimming at V came to 6 bases and at J to 1 base, leaving 6 bases not matched to a gene. The CDR3 here is CASRRNRGSYEQYF. Here the CDR3 DNA reads TGTGCCAGCAGGCGAAACAGGGGATCCTACGAGCAGTACTTC.

This clonotype was counted between two and nine times. This rearrangement joins TRBV12-3 or TRBV12-4 to TRBJ1-5; 8 bases match TRBD1. J lost 5 bases, V lost 6 bases, and 3 bases had no gene match. This CDR3 comprises 13 residues. DNA of the CDR3: TGTGCCAGCAGGGGGGGACAGGATCAGCCCCAGCATTTT. Residues: CASRGGQDQPQHF.